This T cell receptor beta chain was sequenced for a study of preoperative IRX-2 immunotherapy in early breast cancer. This table comes from immunoSEQ multiplex PCR, and its TCRdb copy is limited to in-frame clones, with some not included. The table includes some 22,000 clones, approximately 90% detected once. The CDR3 length is 13 residues. J gave up 5 bases and V 7 bases, and 6 bases lay outside the gene matches. Per the germline V gene, CDR1 is SGHNT and CDR2 is YYREEE (reference sequence). Stated treatment: preoperative locoregional IRX-2 cytokine immunotherapy. Samples came from a phase Ib trial of preoperative locoregional IRX-2 cytokine immunotherapy.

V usage is TRBV5-4 and J usage is TRBJ1-1; 9 bases map to TRBD1. The sequencing used tumor tissue, collected after IRX-2 immunotherapy. The source is a human donor with breast cancer. DNA for the CDR3: TGTGCCAGCGGGACAGGGTGGACAACTGAAGCTTTCTTT. Translating it yields CASGTGWTTEAFF.